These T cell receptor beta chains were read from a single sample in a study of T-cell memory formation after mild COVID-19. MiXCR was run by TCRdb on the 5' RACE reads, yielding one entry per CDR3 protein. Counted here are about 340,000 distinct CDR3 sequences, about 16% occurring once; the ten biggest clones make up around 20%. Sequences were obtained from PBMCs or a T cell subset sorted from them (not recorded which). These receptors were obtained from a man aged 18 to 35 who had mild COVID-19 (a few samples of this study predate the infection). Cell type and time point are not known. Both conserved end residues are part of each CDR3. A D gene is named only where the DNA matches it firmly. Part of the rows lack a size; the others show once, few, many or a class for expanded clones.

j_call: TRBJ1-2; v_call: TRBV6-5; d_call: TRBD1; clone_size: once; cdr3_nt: TGTGCCAGCAGTTGGTACCAGGGGGCAATTTTGGATGGCTACACCTTC; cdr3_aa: CASSWYQGAILDGYTF
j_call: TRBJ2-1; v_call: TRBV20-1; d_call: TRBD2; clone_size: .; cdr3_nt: TGCAGTGCCCCGACTAGCGGGGATGAGCAGTTCTTC; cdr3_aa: CSAPTSGDEQFF
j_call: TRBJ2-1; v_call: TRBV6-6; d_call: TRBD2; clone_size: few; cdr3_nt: TGTGCCAGCAGTTACTCGATAGCGGGGGGGCCCAATGAGCAGTTCTTC; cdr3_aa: CASSYSIAGGPNEQFF
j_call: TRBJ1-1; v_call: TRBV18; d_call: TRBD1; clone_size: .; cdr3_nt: TGTGCCAGCTCACTAACAAGGACAGGGGGGATGACTGAAGCTTTCTTT; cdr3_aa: CASSLTRTGGMTEAFF
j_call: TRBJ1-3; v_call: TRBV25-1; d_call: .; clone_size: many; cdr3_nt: TGTGCCAGTAGCCGGGGCTCTGGAAACACCATATATTTT; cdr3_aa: CASSRGSGNTIYF
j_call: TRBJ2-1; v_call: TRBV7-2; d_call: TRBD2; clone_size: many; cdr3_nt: TGTGCCAGCAGCTTCGCGGCGGGGGGGGAAAATGAGCAGTTCTTC; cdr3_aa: CASSFAAGGENEQFF
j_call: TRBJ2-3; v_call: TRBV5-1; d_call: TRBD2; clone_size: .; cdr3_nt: TGCGCCAGCAGCTCTCGACTAGCGTCTCTCGGCGATACGCAGTATTTT; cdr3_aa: CASSSRLASLGDTQYF
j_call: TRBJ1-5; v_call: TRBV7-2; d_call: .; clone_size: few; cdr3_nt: TGTGCCAGCACCGACCCGGGTGCCTACCAGCCCCAGCATTTT; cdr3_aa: CASTDPGAYQPQHF
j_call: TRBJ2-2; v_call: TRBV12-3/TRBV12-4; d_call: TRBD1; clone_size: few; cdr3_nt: TGTGCCAGCAGTCTCCGGACAGGGGGCTCGCACGGGGAGCTGTTTTTT; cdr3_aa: CASSLRTGGSHGELFF
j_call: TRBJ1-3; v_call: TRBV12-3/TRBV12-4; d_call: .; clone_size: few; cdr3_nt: TGTGCCAGCATAGCATCCTCCTCATCTGGAAACACCATATATTTT; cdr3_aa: CASIASSSSGNTIYF
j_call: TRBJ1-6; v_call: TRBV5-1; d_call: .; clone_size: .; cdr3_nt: TGCGCCAGCAGCCTGGGGAGGGATTCACCCCTCCACTTT; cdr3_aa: CASSLGRDSPLHF
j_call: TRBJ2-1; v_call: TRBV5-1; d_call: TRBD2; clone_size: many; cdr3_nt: TGCGCCAGCAGCTTGGCACTAGCGGGGGGTAATGAGCAGTTCTTC; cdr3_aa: CASSLALAGGNEQFF
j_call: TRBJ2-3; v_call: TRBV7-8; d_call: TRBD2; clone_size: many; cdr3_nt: TGTGCCAGCAGCTTAGGTACAGCGGGGACTAGCACAGATACGCAGTATTTT; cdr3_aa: CASSLGTAGTSTDTQYF
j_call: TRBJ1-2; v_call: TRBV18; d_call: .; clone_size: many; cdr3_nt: TGTGCCAGCTCACTGCCGGACAGCTTCTATGGCTACACCTTC; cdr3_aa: CASSLPDSFYGYTF
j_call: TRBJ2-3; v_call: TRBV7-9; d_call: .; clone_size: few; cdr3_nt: TGTGCCAGCAGCGCGCAGGGTTCAGATACGCAGTATTTT; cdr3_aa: CASSAQGSDTQYF
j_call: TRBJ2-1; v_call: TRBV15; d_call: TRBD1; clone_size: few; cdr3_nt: TGTGCCACCAGCACCACAGGGGGTAGCTATGAGCAGTTCTTC; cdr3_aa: CATSTTGGSYEQFF
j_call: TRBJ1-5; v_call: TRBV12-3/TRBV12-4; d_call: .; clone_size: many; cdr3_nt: TGTGCCAGCAGCCCGGAAGGGCAGCCCCAGCATTTT; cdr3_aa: CASSPEGQPQHF
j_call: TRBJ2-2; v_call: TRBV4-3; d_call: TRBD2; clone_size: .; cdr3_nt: TGCGCCAGCAGCCAGGGGTTTCTAGCGGGGGGTGCCGGGGAGCTGTTTTTT; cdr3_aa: CASSQGFLAGGAGELFF
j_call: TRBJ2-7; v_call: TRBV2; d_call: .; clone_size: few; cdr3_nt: TGTGCCAGCAGTAGTGGACAGGGAGGGTACGAGCAGTACTTC; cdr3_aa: CASSSGQGGYEQYF
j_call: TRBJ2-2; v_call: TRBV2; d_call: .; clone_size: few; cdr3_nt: TGTGCCAGCAGGTGGGAGAACACCGGGGAGCTGTTTTTT; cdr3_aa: CASRWENTGELFF
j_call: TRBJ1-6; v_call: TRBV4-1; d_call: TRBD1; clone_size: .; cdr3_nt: TGCGCCAGCAGCAGACAGGGGCGCTCACCCCTCCACTTT; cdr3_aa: CASSRQGRSPLHF
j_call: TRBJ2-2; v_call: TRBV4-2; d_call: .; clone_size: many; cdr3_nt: TGTGCCAGCAGCCAAGATTATGTTTTCGACGGGGAGCTGTTTTTT; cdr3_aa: CASSQDYVFDGELFF
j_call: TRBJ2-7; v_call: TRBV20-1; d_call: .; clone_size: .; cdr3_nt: TGCAGTGCTCCCGAAAGGATTGAGAGCGAGCAGTACTTC; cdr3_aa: CSAPERIESEQYF
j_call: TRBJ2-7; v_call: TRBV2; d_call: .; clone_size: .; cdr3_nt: TGTGCCAGCAGTGGAGACAGGTCGTACGAGCAGTACTTC; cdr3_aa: CASSGDRSYEQYF
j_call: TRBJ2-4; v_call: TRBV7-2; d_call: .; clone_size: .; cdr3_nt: TGTGCCAGCAGCTTAGAGGCAGGGGTAAACATTCAGTACTTC; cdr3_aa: CASSLEAGVNIQYF
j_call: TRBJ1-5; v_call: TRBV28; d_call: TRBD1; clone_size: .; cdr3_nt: TGTGCCAGCAGACACGACAGGGCCAATCAGCCCCAGCATTTT; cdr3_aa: CASRHDRANQPQHF
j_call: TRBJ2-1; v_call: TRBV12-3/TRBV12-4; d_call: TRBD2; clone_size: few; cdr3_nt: TGTGCCAGCAGTTTACATACGGGGGGAGTCATCCATGAGCAGTTCTTC; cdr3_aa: CASSLHTGGVIHEQFF
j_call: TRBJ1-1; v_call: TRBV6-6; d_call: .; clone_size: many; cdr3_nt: TGTGCCAGCAGTTACGCGACAGTGCACACTGAAGCTTTCTTT; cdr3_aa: CASSYATVHTEAFF
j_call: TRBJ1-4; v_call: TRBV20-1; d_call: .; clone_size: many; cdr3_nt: TGCAGTGCTAGGGAAGCCAGGAAACGTGAAAAACTGTTTTTT; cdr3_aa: CSAREARKREKLFF
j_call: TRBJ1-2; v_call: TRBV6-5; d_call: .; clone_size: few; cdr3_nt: TGTGCCAGCAGCCCGGACACCAATGGCTACACCTTC; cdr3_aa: CASSPDTNGYTF
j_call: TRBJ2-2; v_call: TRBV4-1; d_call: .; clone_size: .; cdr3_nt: TGCGCCAGCAGCCAAGATCACGACACCGGGGAGCTGTTTTTT; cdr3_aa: CASSQDHDTGELFF
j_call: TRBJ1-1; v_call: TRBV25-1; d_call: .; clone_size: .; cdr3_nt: TGTGCCAGCGGGACGGAGGCTCCTGAAGCTTTCTTT; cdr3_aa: CASGTEAPEAFF
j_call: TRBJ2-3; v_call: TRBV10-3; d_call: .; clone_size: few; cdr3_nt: TGTGCCATCAGCCCGCAGGGGAGGGATACGCAGTATTTT; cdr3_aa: CAISPQGRDTQYF
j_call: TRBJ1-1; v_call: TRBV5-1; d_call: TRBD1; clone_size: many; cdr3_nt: TGCGCCAGCAGCTTGGCCCAACAGGGGGGGGAAGCTTTCTTT; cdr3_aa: CASSLAQQGGEAFF
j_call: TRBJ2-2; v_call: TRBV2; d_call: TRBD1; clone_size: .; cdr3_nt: TGTGCCAGCAGTCTGACAGGGCGGAGCGGGGAGCTGTTTTTT; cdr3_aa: CASSLTGRSGELFF
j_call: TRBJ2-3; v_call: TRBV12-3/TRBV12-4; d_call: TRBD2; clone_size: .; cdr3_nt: TGTGCCAGCAGTTTAGGGGGGACTAGCGGGGTCGATACGCAGTATTTT; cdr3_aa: CASSLGGTSGVDTQYF
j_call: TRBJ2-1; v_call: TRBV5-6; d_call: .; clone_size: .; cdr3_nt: TGTGCCAGCAGCTTCGGAGGGACGCAATACAATGAGCAGTTCTTC; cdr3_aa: CASSFGGTQYNEQFF
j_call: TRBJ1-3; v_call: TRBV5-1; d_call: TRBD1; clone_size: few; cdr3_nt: TGCGCCAGCAGTCTATCAAGGGGGCCTGGAAACACCATATATTTT; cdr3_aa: CASSLSRGPGNTIYF
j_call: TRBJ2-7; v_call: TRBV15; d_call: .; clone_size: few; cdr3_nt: TGTGCCACCAGCAGAGATTCCGGGACTCGATCCTACGAGCAGTACTTC; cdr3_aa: CATSRDSGTRSYEQYF
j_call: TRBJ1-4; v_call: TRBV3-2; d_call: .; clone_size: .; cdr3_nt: TGTGCCAGAAGTCTACCGGGACGGCTTTTT; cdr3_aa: CARSLPGRLF
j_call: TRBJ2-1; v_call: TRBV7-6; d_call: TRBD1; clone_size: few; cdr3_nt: TGTGCCAGCAGCCGAGGGGTGGGGACAGGGTCCTACAATGAGCAGTTCTTC; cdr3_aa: CASSRGVGTGSYNEQFF
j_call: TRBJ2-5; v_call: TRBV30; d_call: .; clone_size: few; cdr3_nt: TGTGCCTTACAAACCGGGACTGGAAAAGAGACCCAGTACTTC; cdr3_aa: CALQTGTGKETQYF
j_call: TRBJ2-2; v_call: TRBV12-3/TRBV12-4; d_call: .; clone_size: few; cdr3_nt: TGTGCCAGCAGCCGTGGGACGTTGGGCACCGGGGAGCTGTTTTTT; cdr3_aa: CASSRGTLGTGELFF
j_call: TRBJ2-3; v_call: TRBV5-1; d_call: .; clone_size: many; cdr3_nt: TGCGCCAGCAGCTTGTCCCAGGGAACAGATACGCAGTATTTT; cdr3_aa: CASSLSQGTDTQYF
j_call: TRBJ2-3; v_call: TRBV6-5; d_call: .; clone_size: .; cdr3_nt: TGTGCCAGCAGCCCTATGAGTAGAAGCACAGATACGCAGTATTTT; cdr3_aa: CASSPMSRSTDTQYF
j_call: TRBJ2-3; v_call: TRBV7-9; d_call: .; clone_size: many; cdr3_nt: TGTGCCAGCAGCTCTCCCGGGACCACAGATACGCAGTATTTT; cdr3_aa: CASSSPGTTDTQYF
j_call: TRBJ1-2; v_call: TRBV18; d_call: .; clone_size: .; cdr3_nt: TGTGCCAGCTCACCAACGAACGCTCAAATGGGCTACACCTTC; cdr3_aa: CASSPTNAQMGYTF
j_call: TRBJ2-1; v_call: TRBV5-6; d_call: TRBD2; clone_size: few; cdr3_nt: TGTGCCAGCAGCCAAAGCCCCCTAGCGGGGGGGCCGAGGGAGCAGTTCTTC; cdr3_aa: CASSQSPLAGGPREQFF
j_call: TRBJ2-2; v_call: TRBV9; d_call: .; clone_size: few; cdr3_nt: TGTGCCAGCAGCCCTAAACCCGGCCCCAGGGAGCTGTTTTTT; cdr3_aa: CASSPKPGPRELFF
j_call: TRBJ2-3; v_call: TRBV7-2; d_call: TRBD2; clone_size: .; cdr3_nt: TGTGCCAGCAGCCGGACTAGCGGGGGACATACGCAGTATTTT; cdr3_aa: CASSRTSGGHTQYF
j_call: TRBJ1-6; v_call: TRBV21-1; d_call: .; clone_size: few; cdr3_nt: TGTGCCAGCAGCACCGAAGAAAAAAGAGGTTCAGAAAATTCACCCCTCCACTTT; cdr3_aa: CASSTEEKRGSENSPLHF
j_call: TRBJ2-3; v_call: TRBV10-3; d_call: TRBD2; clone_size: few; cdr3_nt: TGTGCCATCAGTGAGTCTGCACTAGCGGGTTGGCCTGATACGCAGTATTTT; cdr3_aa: CAISESALAGWPDTQYF
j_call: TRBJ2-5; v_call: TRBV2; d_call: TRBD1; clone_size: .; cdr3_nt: TGTGCCAGCAGCAGAACAGGGGGTCGAGAGACCCAGTACTTC; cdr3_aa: CASSRTGGRETQYF
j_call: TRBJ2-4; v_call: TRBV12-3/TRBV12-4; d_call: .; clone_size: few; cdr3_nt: TGTGCCAGCAGTTGGGGCATTGGTCGAAACATTCAGTACTTC; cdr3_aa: CASSWGIGRNIQYF
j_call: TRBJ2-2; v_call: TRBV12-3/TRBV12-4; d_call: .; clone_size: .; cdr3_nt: TGTGCCACCGGTCGGGACACCGGGGAGCTGTTTTTT; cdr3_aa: CATGRDTGELFF
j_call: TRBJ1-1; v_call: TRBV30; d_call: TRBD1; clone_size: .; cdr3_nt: TGTGCCTGGACGGACAGGCGGAACACTGAAGCTTTCTTT; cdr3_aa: CAWTDRRNTEAFF
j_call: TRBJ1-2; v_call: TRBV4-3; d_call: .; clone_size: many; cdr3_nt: TGCGCCAGCAGCCAAGCCTCTGGACAGACTAACTATGGCTACACCTTC; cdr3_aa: CASSQASGQTNYGYTF
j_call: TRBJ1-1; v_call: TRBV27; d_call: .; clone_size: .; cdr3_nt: TGTGCCAGCAGTCCAGGGACGGCCGCGCGTGAAGCTTTCTTT; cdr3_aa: CASSPGTAAREAFF
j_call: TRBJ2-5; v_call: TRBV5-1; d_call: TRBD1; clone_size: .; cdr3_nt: TGCGCCAGCAGCCGTGGTGGACAGGGCCTACAAGAGACCCAGTACTTC; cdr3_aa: CASSRGGQGLQETQYF
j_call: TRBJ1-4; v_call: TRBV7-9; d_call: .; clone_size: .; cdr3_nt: TGTGCCAGCAGCCAGAGGGCGGGGCGGGCTTTGGAAAAACTGTTTTTT; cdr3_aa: CASSQRAGRALEKLFF